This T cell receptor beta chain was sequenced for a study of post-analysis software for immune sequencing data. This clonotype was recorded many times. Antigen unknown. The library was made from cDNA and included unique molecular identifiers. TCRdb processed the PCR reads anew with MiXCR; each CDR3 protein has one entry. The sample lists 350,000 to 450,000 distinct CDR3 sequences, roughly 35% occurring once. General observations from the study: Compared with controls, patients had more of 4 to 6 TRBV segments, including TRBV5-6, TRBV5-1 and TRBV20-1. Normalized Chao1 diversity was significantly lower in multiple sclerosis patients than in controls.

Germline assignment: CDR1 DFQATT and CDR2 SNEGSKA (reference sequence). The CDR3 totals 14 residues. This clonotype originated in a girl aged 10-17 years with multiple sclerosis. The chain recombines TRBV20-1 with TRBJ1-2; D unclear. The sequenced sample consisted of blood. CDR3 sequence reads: CRLKGLDSNYGYTF. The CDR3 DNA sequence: TGCAGGCTAAAAGGACTGGACTCTAACTATGGCTACACCTTC.